These 23 T cell receptor beta chains came from one sample sequenced in a study of blood T cell repertoires in COVID-19. Some clones are missing from TCRdb's copy, which holds only in-frame ones; the method was immunoSEQ multiplex PCR. The data hold around 400,000 clones, with just under 90% observed a single time. Sequencing input: PBMCs or T cells enriched from blood (not recorded which). These TCRs come from a woman in her twenties or thirties who had recovered from COVID-19.

The chain couples TRBV6-5 to TRBJ1-1; D is perhaps TRBD1 (5 bases). V lost 8 bases, J lost 1 base, and 14 bases lay in between. This CDR3 has 14 amino acids. Looked up from germline, CDR1 is MNHEY and CDR2 is SVGAGI. The CDR3 coding sequence is TGTGCCAGCGGTCCCAGGGTTCCGAACACTGAAGCTTTCTTT. Residues: CASGPRVPNTEAFF.

This sequence joins TRBV7-9 and TRBJ1-5; 8 bases are a match to TRBD1. Germline lookup yields CDR1 SEHNR and CDR2 FQNEAQ (reference sequence). CDR3 length: 15 residues. J was trimmed by 3 bases and V by 7 bases; bases with no gene match: 8. The CDR3 region has the DNA TGTGCCAGCACAGCCGGGACAGGAATCAATCAGCCCCAGCATTTT. This sequence encodes CASTAGTGINQPQHF.

The CDR3 loop is CASSIKRLTGENYGYTF. CDR3 DNA sequence: TGTGCCAGTAGTATAAAACGACTAACCGGCGAGAACTATGGCTACACCTTC. V usage is TRBV19 and J usage is TRBJ1-2, with D unclear. The CDR3 contains 17 residues. Trimming removed 2 bases from V and 2 bases from J, with 18 bases in between. Germline CDR1 LNHDA, CDR2 SQIVND (reference sequence). The variable domain in full, completed from reference TRBV19 and TRBJ1-2, reads DGGITQSPKYLFRKEGQNVTLSCEQNLNHDAMYWYRQDPGQGLRLIYYSQIVNDFQKGDIAEGYSVSREKKESFPLTVTSAQKNPTAFYLCASSIKRLTGENYGYTFGSGTRLTVV.

The chain has TRBV21-1 and TRBJ1-1. TRBV21-1 is a pseudogene locus. This CDR3 spans 9 amino acids. The CDR3 DNA sequence: TGTGCCAGCAGCGGGGGGGCTTTCTTT. It encodes CASSGGAFF.

V usage is TRBV27 and J usage is TRBJ2-7, with D possibly TRBD2 on 5 matching bases. V lost 6 bases to trimming and J lost 5 bases, with 20 bases between them. The CDR3 has 15 amino acids. Germline CDR1 and CDR2: MNHEY and SMNVEV (reference sequence). The CDR3 sequence: CASSPLNEEVDEQYF. For the CDR3, the DNA is TGTGCCAGCAGCCCGCTCAATGAGGAGGTGGACGAGCAGTACTTC.

The V and J genes are TRBV9 and TRBJ1-2; 8 nucleotides align to TRBD1. Trimming cost V 0 bases and J 3 bases; bases outside gene matches: 10. Germline CDR1 reads SGDLS; CDR2 reads YYNGEE. The CDR3 is 17 residues long. The chain's CDR3 is CASSVEPDRELDYGYTF. The CDR3 DNA follows: TGTGCCAGCAGCGTAGAACCGGACAGGGAACTAGACTATGGCTACACCTTC.

V usage is TRBV5-4 and J usage is TRBJ1-5; TRBD1 aligns across 9 bases. This CDR3 has 14 residues. Per the germline V gene, CDR1 is SGHNT and CDR2 is YYREEE (reference sequence). Trimming removed 4 bases from V and 11 bases from J; junction bases left unmatched: 10. The CDR3 loop reads CASSTGGQGTTQHF. The CDR3 coding sequence is TGTGCCAGCAGCACCGGGGGACAGGGAACGACCCAGCATTTT. Filled out from reference TRBV5-4 and TRBJ1-5, the complete variable domain reads ETGVTQSPTHLIKTRGQQVTLRCSSQSGHNTVSWYQQALGQGPQFIFQYYREEENGRGNFPPRFSGLQFPNYSSELNVNALELDDSALYLCASSTGGQGTTQHFGDGTRLSIL.

The V gene is TRBV19, the J gene TRBJ1-1; 9 bases are a match to TRBD1. Unmatched junction bases numbered 2, after V lost 4 bases and J lost 5 bases. This CDR3 is 13 amino acids long. The germline V gene encodes CDR1 LNHDA and CDR2 SQIVND (reference sequence). The CDR3 spells CASSNRGPTEAFF. CDR3 coding DNA: TGTGCCAGTAGTAACAGGGGGCCGACTGAAGCTTTCTTT.

The chain uses TRBV4-2 and TRBJ1-3; no clear D. Trimming removed 0 bases at V and 2 bases at J, with 14 bases between. Germline loops: CDR1 LGHNA, CDR2 YNFKEQ. The CDR3 has 17 residues. The CDR3 nucleotides read TGTGCCAGCAGCCAAGAGGGTATGCGAGGGCCTGGAAACACCATATATTTT. This sequence encodes CASSQEGMRGPGNTIYF.

The chain links TRBV29-1 to TRBJ2-3; D may be TRBD1 (6 bases). The ends were cut back, 8 bases at V and 2 bases at J, with 14 bases in the middle. This CDR3 is built from 13 residues. CDR1 and CDR2 from the germline V gene are SQVTM and ANQGSEA. The CDR3 loop is CSICQGITDTQYF. CDR3 DNA sequence: TGCAGCATTTGCCAGGGGATCACAGATACGCAGTATTTT.

The rearrangement uses TRBV5-4 and TRBJ2-7; no reliable D call. Germline V gene lookup returns CDR1 SGHNT and CDR2 YYREEE (reference sequence). V lost 3 bases, J lost 2 bases, and 12 bases lay in between. The CDR3 consists of 14 residues. The CDR3 spells CASSSASFPYEQYF. The CDR3 bases are TGTGCCAGCAGCTCCGCTAGTTTCCCCTACGAGCAGTACTTC.

This clone occurred once. The chain uses TRBV7-9 and TRBJ1-1; 8 bases map to TRBD1. V dropped 4 bases and J dropped 1; count of bases not matched to a gene: 8. CDR3 length equals 16 residues. Germline V CDR1 and CDR2: SEHNR, FQNEAQ (reference sequence). CDR3 sequence: CASSWGARGRNTEAFF. CDR3 in DNA: TGTGCCAGCAGCTGGGGTGCCAGGGGGCGGAACACTGAAGCTTTCTTT.

This chain uses TRBV7-2 with TRBJ2-4; TRBD1 matches 7 bases. CDR3 length equals 16 residues. Losses at the gene ends were 4 bases for V and 0 bases for J; bases not matched to a gene: 6. Germline CDR1 is SGHTA and CDR2 is FQGNSA. For the CDR3, the DNA is TGTGCCAGCAGCTGGGGACAGCACTTAGCCAAAAACATTCAGTACTTC. Its protein product is CASSWGQHLAKNIQYF.

The chain uses TRBV5-8 and TRBJ1-5; maybe TRBD1 (5 bases). The CDR3 runs 15 residues. Germline V gene data show CDR1 as SGHTS and CDR2 as YDEGEE. V was clipped by 1 base and J by 6 bases, with 14 bases between them. This chain's CDR3 is CASSLRGEVGQPQHF. The CDR3 DNA reads as TGTGCCAGCAGCTTGCGGGGGGAGGTTGGTCAGCCCCAGCATTTT. Drawing the rest from reference TRBV5-8 and TRBJ1-5, the complete variable domain is EAGVTQSPTHLIKTRGQQATLRCSPISGHTSVYWYQQALGLGLQFLLWYDEGEERNRGNFPPRFSGRQFPNYSSELNVNALELEDSALYLCASSLRGEVGQPQHFGDGTRLSIL.

This clone was found once. V usage is TRBV3-1 (or the pseudogene TRBV3-2) and J usage is TRBJ1-2; D uncertain. Trimming took 1 base from V and 0 from J, leaving 9 bases between them. The CDR3 runs 15 residues. The germline V gene has CDR1 LGHDT and CDR2 YNNKEL (reference sequence). The chain's CDR3 is CASSQVHGANYGYTF. CDR3 DNA sequence: TGTGCCAGCAGCCAAGTTCACGGAGCTAACTATGGCTACACCTTC.

The chain uses TRBV19 and TRBJ1-2, with D uncertain. V dropped 8 bases and J dropped 3 bases, with 16 bases sitting between them. The CDR3 contains 14 residues. Germline values: CDR1 LNHDA, CDR2 SQIVND (reference sequence). CDR3 coding DNA: TGTGCCAGTTCCCGGGATCTATCCCACTATGGCTACACCTTC. It yields the protein CASSRDLSHYGYTF.

The chain has TRBV9 and TRBJ2-1; 7 nucleotides match TRBD2. Germline V gives CDR1 SGDLS, CDR2 YYNGEE. After removal of 2 bases from V and 10 bases from J, the junction contained 3 bases not matched to a gene. This CDR3 contains 12 residues. In DNA, the CDR3 is TGTGCCAGCAGCGTCGGGGGGTTAGAGCAGTTCTTC. It codes for CASSVGGLEQFF.

This chain connects TRBV6-5 to TRBJ2-3, with 7 bases lining up with TRBD1. Per germline, CDR1 MNHEY and CDR2 SVGAGI. This CDR3 has 14 residues. V trimming: 5 bases; J trimming: 10 bases; junction bases outside the gene matches: 12. CDR3: CASSTWETGFAQYF. CDR3 sequence (DNA): TGTGCCAGCAGTACCTGGGAGACAGGGTTTGCGCAGTATTTT.

This chain uses TRBV4-2 with TRBJ2-2, with 12 bases lining up with TRBD2. The J segment lost 5 bases and the V segment lost 4 bases, leaving 8 bases of the junction unmatched. Germline V gene data show CDR1 as LGHNA and CDR2 as YNFKEQ. The CDR3 runs to 17 residues. CDR3 nucleotides: TGTGCCAGCAGCCCAGGAGGACTAGCGGGGAGAACCGGGGAGCTGTTTTTT. It codes for CASSPGGLAGRTGELFF.

The V call is TRBV5-5, the J call TRBJ2-3; 8 nucleotides match TRBD2. The V gene end was trimmed by 2 bases and the J gene end by 4 bases; junction bases not matched to a gene: 6. This CDR3 has 15 residues. Per the germline V gene, CDR1 is SGHKS and CDR2 is YYEKEE (reference sequence). The DNA for the CDR3 is TGTGCCAGCAGCTTATTCGGGGGGGCCCCAGATACGCAGTATTTT. This translates into CASSLFGGAPDTQYF.

The chain has TRBV7-2 and TRBJ1-6; TRBD1 is a possible D gene (6 bases). Germline V lookup: CDR1 SGHTA, CDR2 FQGNSA. V shed 5 bases and J shed 6 bases, with 14 bases lying between them. The CDR3 length is 15 residues. The CDR3, as DNA: TGTGCCAGCAGCCCCCTCGGGGGGCCTAATTCACCCCTCCACTTT. Encoded protein: CASSPLGGPNSPLHF.

This chain joins TRBV10-3 and TRBJ2-7; 7 bases agree with TRBD1. With 10 bases clipped from V and 1 base from J, the junction kept 7 bases outside the gene matches. Germline CDR1 is ENHRY and CDR2 is SYGVKD. The CDR3 has 13 residues. CDR3 in DNA: TGTGCCACCCACCGGGACAGATCCTACGAGCAGTACTTC. This translates into CATHRDRSYEQYF.

The chain carries TRBV30 and TRBJ1-2, with 8 bases aligning to TRBD1. With V trimmed by 7 bases and J by 0 bases, 4 bases remained unmatched. The germline V gene encodes CDR1 GTSNPN and CDR2 SVGIG (reference sequence). This CDR3 comprises 13 residues. CDR3 residues: CAYRTGTNYGYTF. The DNA for the CDR3 is TGTGCCTACAGGACAGGGACTAACTATGGCTACACCTTC.